The 3 T cell receptor beta chains below all came from one sample that was sequenced in a study of blood T cells in healthy people across ages. Alongside a J-beta primer mix, a sample-barcoded 5' primer served in a second PCR lasting about 7 to 11 cycles. TCRdb fed the 5' RACE reads into MiXCR, producing one record per CDR3 protein. The table shows about 380,000 distinct CDR3 sequences, with more than 45% occurring only once. The specimen was blood. These receptors all come from a man aged 60 to 69 in good health.

This clonotype has at least ten counts. The genes are TRBV9 and TRBJ2-3; possibly TRBD2 for D (6 bases). The CDR3 spans 15 residues. In germline, CDR1 is SGDLS, CDR2 YYNGEE. V was pared by 1 base and J by 1 base, with 10 bases between. This CDR3 is CASSVLASRTDTQYF. For the CDR3, the DNA is TGTGCCAGCAGCGTACTAGCGTCCCGCACAGATACGCAGTATTTT.

The genes are TRBV14 and TRBJ2-1; 8 nucleotides line up with TRBD2. The CDR3 contains 16 residues. In germline, CDR1 is SGHDN, CDR2 FVKESK. V dropped 0 bases and J dropped 0; count of bases not matched to a gene: 1. For the CDR3, the DNA is TGTGCCAGCAGCCAAGAACTAGCGGTCTCCTACAATGAGCAGTTCTTC. Its protein product is CASSQELAVSYNEQFF.

The chain joins TRBV20-1 to TRBJ2-6; D gene unclear. Germline V gene data show CDR1 as DFQATT and CDR2 as SNEGSKA (reference sequence). The CDR3 length is 16 residues. V was cut by 0 bases and J by 0 bases, with 9 bases left in between. In DNA, the CDR3 is TGCAGTGCTAGAGAGGTGCGCAGCTCTGGGGCCAACGTCCTGACTTTC. This encodes CSAREVRSSGANVLTF.